This record concerns one T cell receptor beta chain sequence. A quantity of roughly 0.5 to 1 ug RNA underwent reverse transcription using random hexamers. TCR beta CDR3 was amplified by immunoSEQ covering 54 Vbeta and 13 Jbeta. MiXCR was run by TCRdb on the immunoSEQ multiplex PCR reads, yielding one entry per CDR3 protein. There are about 280,000 distinct CDR3 sequences in the sample; roughly 84% occur only once, and around 0.11% lies in the top ten. V shed 5 bases and J shed 4 bases, with 9 bases lying between them. This CDR3 spans 13 amino acids. Those who served as multiple sclerosis controls were treatment-naive patients with stable or active relapsing-remitting disease. This sample was taken from a study of CD8 T cells in Susac syndrome.

This receptor was taken from a human donor with multiple sclerosis. Input material: CD8+ T cells from PBMCs. The chain joins TRBV12-3 or TRBV12-4 to TRBJ2-1; D may be TRBD1 (5 bases). The CDR3 loop reads CASSIDSYNEQFF. Here the CDR3 DNA reads TGTGCCAGCAGTATAGACAGTTACAATGAGCAGTTCTTC.